The T cell receptor (beta chain) described here comes from a study of blood T cell repertoires in COVID-19. Whole-study context: Samples taken during acute and convalescent COVID-19 were collected in the United States, Italy and Spain. Sources were T cells, B-cell-depleted T cells, or PBMCs; the material itself was cDNA or gDNA.

Between the trimmed V and J ends, which lost 4 bases and 7 bases, there was a span of 14 bases. The germline V gene has CDR1 LGHDT and CDR2 YNNKEL (reference sequence). The length of the CDR3 is 15 residues. Authors' analysis steps: Researchers report that nucleated cell counts were estimated from reference gene primer amplification. Sequenced by immunoSEQ multiplex PCR; TCRdb stores in-frame clones only, minus some. V, J and clone size reflect that table, while D and trimming were determined from the DNA. The data contain about 45,000 clones, 85% to 90% of them seen just once; the ten biggest clones take up about 5%. This clone was found once.

The V and J genes are TRBV3-1 (or the pseudogene TRBV3-2) and TRBJ1-6; D is uncertain. Sequences were obtained from peripheral blood. This TCR was sampled from a human donor in a cohort sampled during active COVID-19. This CDR3 is CASSLVGSMNSPLHF. The CDR3 region has the DNA TGTGCCAGCAGCCTGGTAGGGAGTATGAATTCACCCCTCCACTTT.